Described below is a single TCR beta chain sequence and its context. V shed 5 bases, J shed 4 bases, and the junction held 4 bases outside the gene matches. The CDR3 has 16 amino acids. The V gene's germline CDR1 is SGHTA and CDR2 FQGTGA. This specimen comes from a study of cytomegalovirus exposure and HLA in healthy donors. The wider study: Membership in the Caucasian-associated ancestry cluster was found for around 81% of 350 to 450 genotyped donors.

The PCR had 60 Vbeta and 13 Jbeta primers. Method: immunoSEQ multiplex PCR; TCRdb's copy keeps in-frame clones and lacks some. The repertoire consists of around 100,000 clones, with less than 70% occurring once and the leading ten covering roughly 2.4%. The chain couples TRBV7-3 to TRBJ2-3; 15 positions agree with TRBD2. Sequenced sample: PBMCs. This clonotype originated in a woman in her 30s in good health and CMV-seronegative. As DNA, the CDR3 is TGTGCCAGCAGCCCGGGACTAGCGGGAGGTTCAGATACGCAGTATTTT. Translation gives CASSPGLAGGSDTQYF.